The T cell receptor (beta chain) under discussion was sequenced for a study of blood T cell repertoires in COVID-19. Turning to the study itself: Researchers got acute and convalescent COVID-19 samples from the United States, Italy and Spain.

Generated by immunoSEQ multiplex PCR, the TCRdb table keeps only in-frame clones and is missing some. Here the sample spans about 50,000 clones, approximately 87% being singletons. This clonotype was obtained from a human donor in a cohort sampled during active COVID-19. The sequencing input was peripheral blood.

The CDR3 loop reads CASSQVHRGNTEAFF. The CDR3 nucleotides read TGCGCCAGCAGCCAAGTACACAGGGGGAACACTGAAGCTTTCTTT. The gene calls are TRBV4-3 and TRBJ1-1; the match to TRBD1 covers 7 bases. CDR3 length: 15 residues. V trimming: 1 base; J trimming: 1 base; junction bases outside the gene matches: 3. Germline CDR1 LGHNA, CDR2 YSLEER.